The present TCR beta chain was sequenced within a study of shared clonotypes between healthy human individuals. As for the study in general: For every donor, three CD4 naive, three CD4 memory, two CD8 naive and one CD8 memory plates were used.

The study, taken as a whole, reports: On the whole, naive subsets had larger estimated richness than memory subsets had. In having few donors, the study represented limited genetic and exposure-history diversity.

About this clone itself: As yet, its antigen is unknown.

TCRdb keeps only in-frame clones here, not all; method: immunoSEQ multiplex PCR. The sample includes some 2,000,000 clones, about 95% seen only once; the top ten take 0.9% to 1.4%. Germline loops: CDR1 SGHTA, CDR2 FQGNSA. With 3 bases removed from V and 9 bases from J, the gap between germline ends came to 3 bases. CDR3 length: 10 residues. CD45RO-negative CD8 cells positively selected for CCR7 made up the naive population, which excluded terminally differentiated effector memory CD45RA+ cells. Within Nashville, Tennessee resided all donors, each a Caucasian adult. Sample: naive CD8+ T cells sorted from blood. The receptor's source is a man in his late teens or twenties in good health. J is TRBJ2-1 and V is TRBV7-2; D remains unclear. Written as DNA, the CDR3 is TGTGCCAGCAGCTTCCGTGAGCAGTTCTTC. This translates into CASSFREQFF. The full variable domain, completed using reference TRBV7-2 and TRBJ2-1, is GAGVSQSPSNKVTEKGKDVELRCDPISGHTALYWYRQSLGQGLEFLIYFQGNSAPDKSGLPSDRFSAERTGGSVSTLTIQRTQQEDSAVYLCASSFREQFFGPGTRLTVL.